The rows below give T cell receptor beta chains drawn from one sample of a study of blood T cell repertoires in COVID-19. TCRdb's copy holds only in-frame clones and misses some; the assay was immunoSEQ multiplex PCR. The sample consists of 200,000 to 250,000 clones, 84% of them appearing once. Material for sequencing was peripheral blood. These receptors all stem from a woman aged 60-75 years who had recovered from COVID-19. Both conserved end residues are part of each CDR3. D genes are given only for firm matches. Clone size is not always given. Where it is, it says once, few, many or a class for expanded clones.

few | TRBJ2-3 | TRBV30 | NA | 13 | TGTGCCTGGAGGATCCTAGACGCAGATACGCAGTATTTT | CAWRILDADTQYF
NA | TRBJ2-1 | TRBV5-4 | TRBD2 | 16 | TGTGCCAGCAAGGAGGGGGCTAGCGGGGTCGGGAATGAGCAGTTCTTC | CASKEGASGVGNEQFF
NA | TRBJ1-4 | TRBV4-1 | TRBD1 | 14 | TGCGCCAGCAGCCTGGACAGGGGAGACGAAAAACTGTTTTTT | CASSLDRGDEKLFF
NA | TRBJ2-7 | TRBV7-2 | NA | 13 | TGTGCCAGCAGCTTAGCGCTGGGCCGGGGGAAGTACTTC | CASSLALGRGKYF
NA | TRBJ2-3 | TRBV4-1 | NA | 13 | TGCGCCAGCAGCCAAGGGACTGTGGATACGCAGTATTTT | CASSQGTVDTQYF
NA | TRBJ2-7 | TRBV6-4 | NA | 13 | TGTGCCAGCAGTGACCAGGGGCCCTACGAGCAGTACTTC | CASSDQGPYEQYF
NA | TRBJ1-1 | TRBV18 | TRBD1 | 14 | TGTGCCAGCTCACCTCAGACGACAGGGACTGAAGCTTTCTTT | CASSPQTTGTEAFF
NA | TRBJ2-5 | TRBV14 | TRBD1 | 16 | TGTGCCAGCAGCCAAGAACTAACAGGGGGCGGGCTGACCCAGTACTTC | CASSQELTGGGLTQYF
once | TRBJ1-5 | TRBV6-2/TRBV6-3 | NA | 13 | TGTGCCAGCAGTTATACCAGGGATCAGCCCCAGCATTTT | CASSYTRDQPQHF
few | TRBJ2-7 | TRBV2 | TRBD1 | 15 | TGTGCCAGCACCACGGACAGGGGGCGATCCTACGAGCAGTACTTC | CASTTDRGRSYEQYF
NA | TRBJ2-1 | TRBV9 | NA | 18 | TGTGCCAGCAGCGCTCTCGGCGGGGGCACCGGATTTGTCCATGAGCAGTTCTTC | CASSALGGGTGFVHEQFF
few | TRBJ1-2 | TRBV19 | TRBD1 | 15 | TGTGCCAGTAGTATAGGCAGGGGGCCGTACTATGGCTACACCTTC | CASSIGRGPYYGYTF
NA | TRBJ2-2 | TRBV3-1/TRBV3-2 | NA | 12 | TGTGCCAGCAGCCAAGATACAGGGGAGCTGTTTTTT | CASSQDTGELFF
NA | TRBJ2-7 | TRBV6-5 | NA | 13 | TGTGCCAGCAGACAGGGTTCATCCTACGAGCAGTACTTC | CASRQGSSYEQYF
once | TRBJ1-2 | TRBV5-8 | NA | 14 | TGTGCCAGCCCAGCTTGGGTGGGGCAGGAGGGCTACACCTTC | CASPAWVGQEGYTF
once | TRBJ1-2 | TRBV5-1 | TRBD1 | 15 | TGCGCCAGCAGCTTGGCCGGGACAGGGGGGTATGGCTACACCTTC | CASSLAGTGGYGYTF
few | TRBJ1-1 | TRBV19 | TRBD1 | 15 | TGTGCCAGTAGTCCGGGACAGGGGGCGGACACTGAAGCTTTCTTT | CASSPGQGADTEAFF
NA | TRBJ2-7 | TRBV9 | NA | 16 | TGTGCCAGCAGCGCTACTAGACGGGCGGCCACCTACGAGCAGTACTTC | CASSATRRAATYEQYF